The clone carrying this TCR beta chain was seen a handful of times. V lost 1 base to trimming and J lost 5 bases, with 15 bases between them. Germline V gene data show CDR1 as SGHRS and CDR2 as YFSETQ. The CDR3 totals 16 residues. The data are from a study of identical twins. TCRdb re-derived calls from the 5' RACE reads in MiXCR, one entry per CDR3 protein. The sample has approximately 600,000 distinct CDR3 sequences, around 7.5% seen once. The same sample was also studied in work on yellow fever vaccine responses in identical twins.

This TCR came from a woman aged 18-29 years in good health. The material sequenced was PBMCs. This rearrangement joins TRBV5-1 to TRBJ2-2, with D possibly being TRBD2 (6 bases). CDR3 residues: CASSLNPGVRTGELFF. In DNA, the CDR3 is TGCGCCAGCAGCTTGAATCCGGGAGTGCGTACCGGGGAGCTGTTTTTT.